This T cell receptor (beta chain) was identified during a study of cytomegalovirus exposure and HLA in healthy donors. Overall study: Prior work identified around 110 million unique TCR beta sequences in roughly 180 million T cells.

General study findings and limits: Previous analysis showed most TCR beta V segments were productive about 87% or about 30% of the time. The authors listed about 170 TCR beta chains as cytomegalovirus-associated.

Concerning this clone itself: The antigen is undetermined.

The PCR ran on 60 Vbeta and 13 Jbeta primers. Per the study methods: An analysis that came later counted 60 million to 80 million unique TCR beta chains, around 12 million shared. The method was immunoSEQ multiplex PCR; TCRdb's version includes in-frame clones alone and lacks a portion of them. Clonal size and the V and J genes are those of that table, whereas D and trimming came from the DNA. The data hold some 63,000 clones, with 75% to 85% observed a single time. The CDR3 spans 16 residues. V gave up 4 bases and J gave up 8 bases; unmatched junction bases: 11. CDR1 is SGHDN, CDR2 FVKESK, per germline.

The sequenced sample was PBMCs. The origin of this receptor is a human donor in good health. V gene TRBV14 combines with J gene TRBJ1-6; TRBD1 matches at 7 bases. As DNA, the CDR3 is TGTGCCAGCAGCCCCCGGACAGGTCCTGGGTATTCACCCCTCCACTTT. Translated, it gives CASSPRTGPGYSPLHF.